This TCR beta chain was sequenced during a study of T-cell reconstitution after alpha-beta-depleted transplantation in children. CDR3 size: 13 residues. Germline V gene data show CDR1 as DFQATT and CDR2 as SNEGSKA (reference sequence). V was clipped by 7 bases and J by 6 bases, with 16 bases between them. Molecular barcoding with unique molecular identifiers was used for the TCRbeta library. Each CDR3 protein gets one entry after TCRdb re-called the PCR reads with MiXCR. The data contain some 80,000 distinct CDR3 sequences, around 18% of them singletons. The material sequenced was PBMCs, mostly from graft donor cells, taken 360 days after TCRalphabeta/CD19-depleted stem cell transplant. The genes are TRBV20-1 and TRBJ2-1; a possible D gene is TRBD1 (5 bases). This sequence originates from a male patient between 2 and 15 years old who had a stem cell transplant for acute lymphoblastic leukemia, so the T cells may come from the graft donor. The chain's CDR3 is CSGHVQGFNEQFF. DNA of the CDR3: TGCAGTGGACACGTCCAGGGATTCAATGAGCAGTTCTTC.